These T cell receptor beta chains were read from a single sample in a study of blood T cell repertoires in COVID-19. TCRdb's table, derived via immunoSEQ multiplex PCR, lists solely in-frame clones and lacks some. This sample has fewer than 200,000 clones, with 70% to 85% found just once. Sequenced input: PBMCs or T cells enriched from blood (not recorded which). These receptors all stem from a woman between 55 and 75 years old with acute COVID-19. The CDR3 runs from the conserved cysteine through the conserved F or W. Each record gives: V gene, clone size, J gene, D gene, CDR3 DNA, CDR3 protein. The D gene is left open where the match is weak. The size of a clone is reported for some rows only, either as once, few or many, or as a class for expanded clones.

>TRBV3-1/TRBV3-2|-|TRBJ1-3|TRBD1
TGTGCCAGCAGCCAAGATAACAGGGGAGATTCTGGAAACACCATATATTTT
CASSQDNRGDSGNTIYF
>TRBV5-1|-|TRBJ1-5|TRBD1
TGCGCCAGCAGCCCAGACAGGGGCAATCAGCCCCAGCATTTT
CASSPDRGNQPQHF
>TRBV7-2|-|TRBJ2-1|TRBD1
TGTGCCAGCAGCCCCAAGACAGGGGTGTATGAGCAGTTCTTC
CASSPKTGVYEQFF
>TRBV6-6|-|TRBJ1-1|TRBD1
TGTGCCAGCAGGACCCGACAGGGTCAAGAAGCTTTCTTT
CASRTRQGQEAFF
>TRBV24-1|once|TRBJ2-1|TRBD2
TGTGCCACCAGTGATATGCGGACTAGCGGGAGTGAGCAGTTCTTC
CATSDMRTSGSEQFF
>TRBV11-2|-|TRBJ1-5|-
TGTGCCAGCAGCTCAAGCCAAACTAGCAATCAGCCCCAGCATTTT
CASSSSQTSNQPQHF
>TRBV5-1|-|TRBJ2-7|-
TGCGCCAGCAGCTTGATAGGAGGGGAGGTCGAGCAGTACTTC
CASSLIGGEVEQYF
>TRBV6-5|few|TRBJ1-2|-
TGTGCCAGCAGTTACTCTGAGAACTATGGCTACACCTTC
CASSYSENYGYTF
>TRBV18|-|TRBJ1-3|TRBD1
TGTGCCAGCTCACCGGCGGGACAGGGGGTCTCTGGAAACACCATATATTTT
CASSPAGQGVSGNTIYF
>TRBV28|-|TRBJ2-1|TRBD2
TGTGCCAGCAGTTTTGTTGAAGGGACTAGCTTAAGCAATGAGCAGTTCTTC
CASSFVEGTSLSNEQFF
>TRBV11-2|-|TRBJ1-1|-
TGTGCCAGCAGCTTCGGAGAGAACACTGAAGCTTTCTTT
CASSFGENTEAFF
>TRBV5-8|-|TRBJ2-2|-
TGTGCCAGCAGTCACAACCCGGGACTGAACACCGGGGAGCTGTTTTTT
CASSHNPGLNTGELFF
>TRBV6-2/TRBV6-3|-|TRBJ2-7|-
TGTGCCAGCAGTCAATTAACTGGGGGGAAATCGCCTTTGAAGCAGTACTTC
CASSQLTGGKSPLKQYF
>TRBV4-1|-|TRBJ1-1|-
TGCGCCAGCAGCCCTAGCCGGGACACCACGGAGGCCAACACTGAAGCTTTCTTT
CASSPSRDTTEANTEAFF
>TRBV19|-|TRBJ1-5|TRBD1
TGTGCCAGTAGAGGGACAGGGCCCAATCAGCCCCAGCATTTT
CASRGTGPNQPQHF
>TRBV2|-|TRBJ1-3|-
TGTGCCAGCAGCGATGACAGGTTCTCTGGAAACACCATATATTTT
CASSDDRFSGNTIYF
>TRBV5-1|-|TRBJ2-1|TRBD1
TGCGCCAGCAGCTTGATGGGGACAGGAGACAATGAGCAGTTCTTC
CASSLMGTGDNEQFF
>TRBV2|-|TRBJ1-6|TRBD1
TGTGCCAGGACAGGGGGCGATTCACCCCTCCACTTT
CARTGGDSPLHF
>TRBV9|-|TRBJ1-1|-
TGTGCCAGCAGCGCTTCAGGGAACACTGAAGCTTTCTTT
CASSASGNTEAFF
>TRBV6-5|-|TRBJ2-5|-
TGTGCCAGCGGATACCGGGTCTCAAAAGAGACCCAGTACTTC
CASGYRVSKETQYF
>TRBV10-3|-|TRBJ1-5|-
TGTGCCATCAGGGGCCGGTTGGACTCCAATCAGCCCCAGCATTTT
CAIRGRLDSNQPQHF
>TRBV7-2|-|TRBJ2-1|-
TGTGCCAGCAGCTTATGGGGATCAGGGGGGAATGAGCAGTTCTTC
CASSLWGSGGNEQFF
>TRBV7-2|-|TRBJ1-1|TRBD1
TGTGCCAGCAGCGACCAGCGAAGACAGGGCACTGAAGCTTTCTTT
CASSDQRRQGTEAFF
>TRBV19|-|TRBJ1-1|-
TGTGCCAGTAGTGCCCCGGGGGGCGGCACTGAAGCTTTCTTT
CASSAPGGGTEAFF
>TRBV18|-|TRBJ1-2|-
TGTGCCAGCTCACAATCACAAATTCGACAGAATACTAACTATGGCTACACCTTC
CASSQSQIRQNTNYGYTF
>TRBV14|-|TRBJ1-3|-
TGTGCCAGCAGCCACGACAGCTCTGGAAACACCATATATTTT
CASSHDSSGNTIYF
>TRBV10-3|once|TRBJ2-1|TRBD2
TGTGCCACAGGGACTAGCGGGGGGTACAATGAGCAGTTCTTC
CATGTSGGYNEQFF
>TRBV19|-|TRBJ1-4|TRBD1
TGTGCCAGCCAAACGGGACAGGGGATTAATGAAAAACTGTTTTTT
CASQTGQGINEKLFF
>TRBV6-6|once|TRBJ1-2|TRBD1
TGTGCCAGCAGCAGGGACAGGGCTAACTATGGCTACACCTTC
CASSRDRANYGYTF
>TRBV11-2|-|TRBJ1-5|-
TGTGCCAGCAGCTTAGGTAGGGGGCCCCAGCATTTT
CASSLGRGPQHF
>TRBV3-1/TRBV3-2|-|TRBJ2-1|TRBD2
TGTGCCAGCAGCCCCGGACTAGCGGGGCTGTCCTACAATGAGCAGTTCTTC
CASSPGLAGLSYNEQFF
>TRBV18|few|TRBJ1-6|-
TGTGCCAGCTCACCAGGCGGAGCCGGAGATTCACCCCTCCACTTT
CASSPGGAGDSPLHF
>TRBV5-1|-|TRBJ2-5|-
TGCGCCAGCAGCGTGTTACAGGGATCGGAGACCCAGTACTTC
CASSVLQGSETQYF
>TRBV6-2/TRBV6-3|few|TRBJ2-5|-
TGTGCCAGTAGCCTATACCAAGAGACCCAGTACTTC
CASSLYQETQYF
>TRBV10-1|-|TRBJ2-2|-
TGCGCCAGCAGTGAGATCCTAGCAACCGGGGAGCTGTTTTTT
CASSEILATGELFF
>TRBV3-1/TRBV3-2|-|TRBJ1-2|TRBD1
TGTGCCAGCAGCCAAGATCCGGGGCAGGGGGCAGCACAGAACTATGGCTACACCTTC
CASSQDPGQGAAQNYGYTF